This paragraph covers one T cell receptor (beta chain) sequence. The data are from a study of T cell changes during pregnancy in multiple sclerosis. Clones were read by immunoSEQ multiplex PCR, and TCRdb kept only the in-frame ones, dropping some. The sample lists more than 25,000 clones, around 89% occurring once. The CDR3 extends over 15 amino acids. V was cut by 5 bases and J by 0 bases, with 11 bases left in between. Germline V gene data show CDR1 as MNHEY and CDR2 as SVGAGI. V gene TRBV6-5 combines with J gene TRBJ1-5; tentatively, D is TRBD1 (6 bases). Source: CD8+ T cells from peripheral blood mononuclear cells, taken in the third trimester of pregnancy. This clonotype originated in a female donor with multiple sclerosis, enrolled in a pregnancy study. As DNA, the CDR3 is TGTGCCAGCAGTCTTCGGACAGATAGCAATCAGCCCCAGCATTTT. The encoded protein is CASSLRTDSNQPQHF.